This passage covers 22 T cell receptor beta chains from one sample sequenced in a study of siplizumab effects on memory and regulatory T cells. Coculturing of the mixed lymphocyte reaction cells was performed at 37°C for six to seven days. The method was immunoSEQ multiplex PCR; TCRdb's version includes in-frame clones alone and lacks a portion of them. Of 7,700 or so clones in the sample, roughly 35% were seen once. These receptors have no identified antigens. Sequenced: CFSE-low (dividing) CD8+ T cells sorted from an allogeneic mixed lymphocyte reaction. The origin of the receptors is a human donor in good health; the cells came from an allogeneic mixed lymphocyte reaction.

The rearrangement uses TRBV11-3 and TRBJ2-7; D unresolved. The ends were cut back, 2 bases at V and 4 bases at J, with 12 bases in the middle. The CDR3 runs to 14 residues. Germline V CDR1 and CDR2: SGHNT, YENEEA. CDR3 region: CASSLSGGLYEQYF. The DNA of the CDR3 is TGTGCCAGCAGCTTAAGTGGCGGTCTATACGAGCAGTACTTC.

This clone is medium-sized. This chain connects TRBV7-2 to TRBJ1-1; D uncertain. Germline V CDR1 and CDR2: SGHTA, FQGNSA. CDR3 length: 13 residues. Between the trimmed V and J ends, which lost 5 bases and 1 base, there was a span of 8 bases. In DNA form, the CDR3 reads TGTGCCAGCAGCGCGACTTCGAACACTGAAGCTTTCTTT. It is translated as CASSATSNTEAFF.

This clone is termed medium-sized. The V and J genes are TRBV19 and TRBJ2-7; 8 bases match TRBD1. CDR1 and CDR2 from the germline V gene are LNHDA and SQIVND (reference sequence). After removal of 5 bases from V and 1 base from J, the junction contained 7 bases not matched to a gene. The CDR3 consists of 15 residues. The CDR3 DNA follows: TGTGCCAGTAGTCCAGGACAGGGTTTATCCTACGAGCAGTACTTC. It encodes CASSPGQGLSYEQYF. Using reference TRBV19 and TRBJ2-7 for the parts outside the CDR3, the full variable domain is DGGITQSPKYLFRKEGQNVTLSCEQNLNHDAMYWYRQDPGQGLRLIYYSQIVNDFQKGDIAEGYSVSREKKESFPLTVTSAQKNPTAFYLCASSPGQGLSYEQYFGPGTRLTVT.

This clone is termed medium-sized (0.01 to 0.1%). The genes are TRBV4-1 and TRBJ1-5; D call uncertain. The CDR3 runs to 16 residues. The germline V gene encodes CDR1 MGHRA and CDR2 YSYEKL. The V gene lost 0 bases and the J gene lost 0 bases, with 9 bases spanning the gap. The CDR3 DNA is TGCGCCAGCAGCCAAGATCGGGGTAATAGCAATCAGCCCCAGCATTTT. Translating gives CASSQDRGNSNQPQHF.

The V and J genes are TRBV5-1 and TRBJ1-2; D perhaps matches TRBD1 (6 bases). The CDR3 runs 13 residues. Per germline, CDR1 SGHRS and CDR2 YFSETQ. Trimming took 0 bases from V and 6 from J, leaving 9 bases between them. This CDR3 is CASSLGGGHGYTF. For the CDR3, the DNA is TGCGCCAGCAGCTTGGGTGGGGGCCATGGCTACACCTTC.

J is TRBJ2-7 and V is TRBV7-1; TRBD1 aligns across 8 bases. TRBV7-1 is noted as an ORF with a role that remains uncertain. With V trimmed by 3 bases and J by 4 bases, 5 bases remained unmatched. The CDR3 extends over 14 amino acids. The CDR3 region is CASSSGTGSYEQYF. The CDR3 bases are TGTGCCAGCAGCTCCGGGACAGGTAGTTACGAGCAGTACTTC.

This chain uses TRBV6-1 with TRBJ2-5; TRBD1 or TRBD2 may be the D gene (6 bases each). Trimming removed 2 bases from V and 11 bases from J, with 21 bases in between. Germline values: CDR1 MNHNS, CDR2 SASEGT. This CDR3 is 15 amino acids long. The CDR3 sequence is CASSEIGGDTATQYF. The CDR3 nucleotides read TGTGCCAGCAGTGAAATCGGGGGCGATACGGCGACGCAGTACTTC.

A few counts support this clone. V and J are TRBV11-2 and TRBJ1-1, with 7 bases matching TRBD1. The length of the CDR3 is 13 residues. Germline trimming cut 0 bases from V and 7 bases from J; bases unmatched to any gene: 2. Germline V gene sequence: CDR1 SGHAT, CDR2 FQNNGV. Here the CDR3 reads CASSLERQGEAFF. The CDR3 DNA sequence: TGTGCCAGCAGCTTAGAGAGACAGGGTGAAGCTTTCTTT. Full variable domain (remainder filled in from reference TRBV11-2 and TRBJ1-1): EAGVAQSPRYKIIEKRQSVAFWCNPISGHATLYWYQQILGQGPKLLIQFQNNGVVDDSQLPKDRFSAERLKGVDSTLKIQPAKLEDSAVYLCASSLERQGEAFFGQGTRLTVV.

This clone is termed medium-sized. The rearrangement joins TRBV5-1 to TRBJ1-4; D is unclear. The CDR3 has 9 residues. Germline V gives CDR1 SGHRS, CDR2 YFSETQ. The DNA for the CDR3 is TGCGTCCGCCCCGAAAAACTGTTTTTT. Its translation: CVRPEKLFF. The full variable domain, completed using reference TRBV5-1 and TRBJ1-4, is KAGVTQTPRYLIKTRGQQVTLSCSPISGHRSVSWYQQTPGQGLQFLFEYFSETQRNKGNFPGRFSGRQFSNSRSEMNVSTLELGDSALYLCVRPEKLFFGSGTQLSVL.

The chain combines TRBV7-3 with TRBJ2-7; a weak D match, TRBD1 (6 bases). CDR3 size: 14 residues. Per germline, CDR1 SGHTA and CDR2 FQGTGA. Trimming removed 2 bases at V and 6 bases at J, with 14 bases between. CDR3 region: CASSLGAGQSEQYF. The CDR3 DNA follows: TGTGCCAGCAGCTTAGGGGCCGGACAGAGCGAGCAGTACTTC.

This clone was observed a handful of times. This chain connects TRBV5-1 to TRBJ1-1, with D possibly matching TRBD1 (5 bases). This CDR3 contains 14 residues. Germline V CDR1 and CDR2: SGHRS, YFSETQ. Trimming cost V 2 bases and J 1 base, with 9 bases left between them. CDR3 sequence: CASSFNGGNTEAFF. In DNA, the CDR3 is TGCGCCAGCAGCTTTAACGGGGGGAACACTGAAGCTTTCTTT.

V usage is TRBV7-9 and J usage is TRBJ1-1; D is undetermined. V was clipped by 6 bases and J by 6 bases, with 11 bases between them. Per the germline V gene, CDR1 is SEHNR and CDR2 is FQNEAQ (reference sequence). This CDR3 is 12 amino acids long. The CDR3 nucleotides are TGTGCCAGCAGATCCGGTGGCCCTGAAGCTTTCTTT. It specifies CASRSGGPEAFF.

The chain recombines TRBV11-2 with TRBJ2-5; the match to TRBD2 covers 9 bases. Gene TRBJ2-7 matches the end of the DNA better, so the J call may be wrong. CDR1 and CDR2 (germline): SGHAT, FQNNGV. This CDR3 is 14 amino acids long. The CDR3 is CASSLEAGGYEQYF. The CDR3 nucleotides are TGTGCCAGCAGCTTAGAGGCGGGAGGGTACGAGCAGTACTTC.

The chain joins TRBV27 to TRBJ2-4; D unresolved. The length of the CDR3 is 15 residues. Trimming cost V 0 bases and J 8 bases, with 14 bases left between them. Looked up from germline, CDR1 is MNHEY and CDR2 is SMNVEV (reference sequence). CDR3 in DNA: TGTGCCAGCAGTTTATCCCGGACCCTTTCGGACATTCAGTACTTC. Translation: CASSLSRTLSDIQYF.

The J gene is TRBJ1-2, the V gene TRBV28; D is possibly TRBD1 (6 bases). This CDR3 is built from 13 residues. V was shortened by 6 bases and J by 7 bases, with 15 bases between the two germline ends. CDR1 and CDR2 from the germline V gene are MDHEN and SYDVKM. The CDR3 sequence is CASSPPGGSGYTF. The CDR3 coding sequence is TGTGCCAGCAGCCCCCCGGGGGGCTCTGGCTACACCTTC.

The CDR3 reads CAGGGDSGANVLTF. The CDR3 DNA reads TGTGCCGGAGGGGGAGACTCTGGGGCCAACGTCCTGACTTTC. The V gene is TRBV2, the J gene TRBJ2-6; D might be TRBD1 or TRBD2, each matching 6 bases. Germline values: CDR1 SNHLY, CDR2 FYNNEI. Trimming stripped 11 bases from V and 0 bases from J, with 11 bases between. The CDR3 is made up of 14 amino acids.

This chain links TRBV6-1 with TRBJ1-2; D unclear. CDR1 MNHNS and CDR2 SASEGT come from the germline V gene. This CDR3 has 14 amino acids. Deletions cut 7 bases from V and 0 bases from J, with 12 bases between. The CDR3 here is CASTPGLSNYGYTF. CDR3 DNA sequence: TGTGCCAGCACCCCGGGCCTTTCTAACTATGGCTACACCTTC.

The chain employs TRBV10-3 and TRBJ2-1; D tentatively fits TRBD1 or TRBD2 (6 bases each). V lost 1 base to trimming and J lost 2 bases, with 18 bases between them. Germline V gives CDR1 ENHRY, CDR2 SYGVKD. The CDR3 extends over 18 amino acids. CDR3 region: CAISELGGVVPTYNEQFF. CDR3 sequence (DNA): TGTGCCATCAGTGAGTTGGGGGGCGTGGTTCCCACCTACAATGAGCAGTTCTTC.

The genes are TRBV19 and TRBJ1-1; D is perhaps TRBD1 (6 bases). V lost 8 bases and J 1 base, leaving 11 bases between the germline ends. This CDR3 contains 13 residues. Per the germline V gene, CDR1 is LNHDA and CDR2 is SQIVND (reference sequence). The CDR3, as DNA: TGTGCCAGTGTTGGACAGAGGAACACTGAAGCTTTCTTT. It specifies CASVGQRNTEAFF.

The chain carries TRBV7-2 and TRBJ1-4, with 7 positions matching TRBD1. V lost 1 base, J lost 3 bases, and 8 bases stayed unmatched. There are 17 residues in the CDR3. Germline values: CDR1 SGHTA, CDR2 FQGNSA. The CDR3 DNA sequence: TGTGCCAGCAGCTTAGGGGGAGGGGGCTCAGCTAATGAAAAACTGTTTTTT. The encoded protein is CASSLGGGGSANEKLFF.

This clone came up a few times. V is TRBV27 and J is TRBJ1-2, with 8 nucleotides matching TRBD1. The CDR3 spans 16 residues. J gave up 5 bases and V 4 bases, and 12 bases lay outside the gene matches. Germline V gene sequence: CDR1 MNHEY, CDR2 SMNVEV (reference sequence). Here the CDR3 DNA reads TGTGCCAGCAGTTCCGGACAGGGATTTAGAAAGTATGGCTACACCTTC. Translation gives CASSSGQGFRKYGYTF.

Within the sample, this clone is medium-sized. This sequence joins TRBV7-2 and TRBJ2-2; a possible D gene is TRBD2 (5 bases). Deletions cut 4 bases from V and 5 bases from J, with 11 bases between. Germline values: CDR1 SGHTA, CDR2 FQGNSA. The CDR3 is made up of 14 amino acids. The CDR3 sequence: CASSSDPGTGELFF. The CDR3 DNA sequence: TGTGCCAGCAGCTCCGACCCGGGGACCGGGGAGCTGTTTTTT.